Here is one T cell receptor beta chain with its context. Germline lookup yields CDR1 SGHKS and CDR2 YYEKEE (reference sequence). V was cut by 4 bases and J by 7 bases, with 8 bases left in between. This CDR3 comprises 11 residues. The data were obtained in a study of blood T cell repertoires in COVID-19. Looking at the study overall: Material from acute and convalescent COVID-19 was sourced from the United States, Italy and Spain. The cDNA or gDNA used as material had been derived from T cells, B-cell-depleted T cells, or PBMCs.

Original analysis: Reference gene primer amplification in the assay estimated nucleated cell counts. Repertoires were generated with immunoSEQ multiplex PCR, while TCRdb's copy carries only in-frame clones and drops some. V and J calls and clone size are as listed in that table; D and trimming were resolved from the DNA. The table has roughly 230,000 clones, 75% to 90% seen once. The specimen was peripheral blood. The rearrangement joins TRBV5-5 to TRBJ2-5; D unresolved. This receptor was taken from a woman between 40 and 50 years old who had recovered from COVID-19. Here the CDR3 reads CASSEEVTQYF. For the CDR3, the DNA is TGTGCCAGCAGCGAAGAGGTGACCCAGTACTTC.